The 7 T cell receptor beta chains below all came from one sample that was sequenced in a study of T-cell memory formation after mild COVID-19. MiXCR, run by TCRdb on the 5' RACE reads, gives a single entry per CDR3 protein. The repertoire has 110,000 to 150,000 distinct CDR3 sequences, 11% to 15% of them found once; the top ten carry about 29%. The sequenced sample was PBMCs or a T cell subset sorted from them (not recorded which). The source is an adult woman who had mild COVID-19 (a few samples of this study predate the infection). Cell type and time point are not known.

The CDR3 protein is CASSPTGSYNEQFF. The CDR3 DNA reads as TGTGCCAGCAGCCCGACGGGGTCCTACAATGAGCAGTTCTTC. V usage is TRBV9 and J usage is TRBJ2-1; TRBD2 might be the D (5 bases). The ends were cut back, 4 bases at V and 1 base at J, with 9 bases in the middle. Germline CDR1 reads SGDLS; CDR2 reads YYNGEE. This CDR3 comprises 14 residues.

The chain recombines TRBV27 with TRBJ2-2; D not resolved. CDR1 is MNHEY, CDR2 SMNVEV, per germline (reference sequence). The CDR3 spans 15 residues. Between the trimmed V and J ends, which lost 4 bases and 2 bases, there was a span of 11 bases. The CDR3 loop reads CASSSRAVNTGELFF. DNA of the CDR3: TGTGCCAGCAGTTCCCGGGCGGTAAACACCGGGGAGCTGTTTTTT.

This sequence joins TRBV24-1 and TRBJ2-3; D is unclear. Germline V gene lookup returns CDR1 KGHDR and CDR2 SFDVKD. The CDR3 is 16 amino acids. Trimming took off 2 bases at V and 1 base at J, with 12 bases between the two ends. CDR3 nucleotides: TGTGCCACCAGTGATTCCTTACTTGCCGGCACAGATACGCAGTATTTT. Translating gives CATSDSLLAGTDTQYF.

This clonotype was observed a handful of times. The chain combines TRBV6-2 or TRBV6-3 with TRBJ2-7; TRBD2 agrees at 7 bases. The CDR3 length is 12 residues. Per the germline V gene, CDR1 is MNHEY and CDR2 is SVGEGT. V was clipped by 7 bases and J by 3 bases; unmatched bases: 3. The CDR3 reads CASTSGGYEQYF. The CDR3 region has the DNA TGTGCCAGCACCTCGGGGGGCTACGAGCAGTACTTC.

The CDR3 DNA follows: TGTGCCAGCAGCATCATGGAGACCCAGTACTTC. This translates into CASSIMETQYF. This sequence joins TRBV11-2 and TRBJ2-5; D uncertain. Germline V gives CDR1 SGHAT, CDR2 FQNNGV. V dropped 5 bases and J dropped 5 bases, with 6 bases sitting between them. The CDR3 has 11 residues.

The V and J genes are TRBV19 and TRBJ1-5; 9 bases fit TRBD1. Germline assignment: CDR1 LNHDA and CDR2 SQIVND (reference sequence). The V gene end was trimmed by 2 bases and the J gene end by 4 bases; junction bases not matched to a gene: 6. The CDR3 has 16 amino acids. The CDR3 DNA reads TGTGCCAGTAGTATATCAACAGGGGGCTGGAATCAGCCCCAGCATTTT. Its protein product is CASSISTGGWNQPQHF.

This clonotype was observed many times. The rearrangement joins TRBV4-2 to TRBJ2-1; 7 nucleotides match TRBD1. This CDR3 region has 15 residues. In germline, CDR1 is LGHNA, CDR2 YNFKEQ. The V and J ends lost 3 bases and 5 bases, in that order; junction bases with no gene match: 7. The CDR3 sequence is CASSQDRPPNNEQFF. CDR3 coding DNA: TGTGCCAGCAGCCAGGACAGGCCGCCTAACAATGAGCAGTTCTTC.